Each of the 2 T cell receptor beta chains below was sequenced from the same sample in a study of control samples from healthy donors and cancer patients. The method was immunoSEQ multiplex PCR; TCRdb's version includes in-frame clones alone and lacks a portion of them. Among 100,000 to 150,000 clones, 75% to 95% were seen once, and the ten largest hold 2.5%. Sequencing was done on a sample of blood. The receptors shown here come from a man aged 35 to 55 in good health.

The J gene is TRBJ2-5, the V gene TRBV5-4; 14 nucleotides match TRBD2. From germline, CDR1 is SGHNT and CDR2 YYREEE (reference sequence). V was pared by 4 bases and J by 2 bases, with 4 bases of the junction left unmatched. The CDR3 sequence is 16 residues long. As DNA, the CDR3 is TGTGCCAGCAGCGTAAGACTAGCGGGGGGGCAAGAGACCCAGTACTTC. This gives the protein CASSVRLAGGQETQYF.

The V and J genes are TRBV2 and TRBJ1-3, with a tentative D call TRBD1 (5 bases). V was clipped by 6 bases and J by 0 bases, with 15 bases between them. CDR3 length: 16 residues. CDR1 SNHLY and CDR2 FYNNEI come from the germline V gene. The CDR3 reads CASSVDRGDSGNTIYF. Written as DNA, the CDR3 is TGTGCCAGCAGCGTAGACCGAGGGGACTCTGGAAACACCATATATTTT. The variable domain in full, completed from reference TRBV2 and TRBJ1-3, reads EPEVTQTPSHQVTQMGQEVILRCVPISNHLYFYWYRQILGQKVEFLVSFYNNEISEKSEIFDDQFSVERPDGSNFTLKIRSTKLEDSAMYFCASSVDRGDSGNTIYFGEGSWLTVV.